This T cell receptor (beta chain) is drawn from a study of cytomegalovirus exposure and HLA in healthy donors. The CDR3 is made up of 14 amino acids. V lost 7 bases and J 7 bases, leaving 20 bases between the germline ends. CDR1 is SQVTM, CDR2 ANQGSEA, per germline. Using immunoSEQ multiplex PCR, the repertoire was profiled, and TCRdb retains in-frame clones only, with some absent. The table lists more than 100,000 clones, more than 70% of them singletons. Sequencing was done on a sample of PBMCs. The V and J genes are TRBV29-1 and TRBJ2-4; D is possibly TRBD1 (6 bases). The clonotype comes from a man aged 25-40 years in good health and CMV-seronegative. CDR3 loop: CSAAHLQGLNIQYF. The DNA of the CDR3 is TGCAGCGCCGCACACTTACAGGGATTGAACATTCAGTACTTC. Using reference TRBV29-1 and TRBJ2-4 for the parts outside the CDR3, the full variable domain is SAVISQKPSRDICQRGTSLTIQCQVDSQVTMMFWYRQQPGQSLTLIATANQGSEATYESGFVIDKFPISRPNLTFSTLTVSNMSPEDSSIYLCSAAHLQGLNIQYFGAGTRLSVL.